This TCR beta chain is from a study of shared clonotypes between healthy human individuals. Study overall: CD4 naive and memory got three plates each, CD8 naive two, CD8 memory one.

Naive CD8 cells lacked CD45RO and underwent positive selection for CCR7, leaving out terminally differentiated effector memory CD45RA+ cells. All the donors were Caucasian adults who lived in Nashville, Tennessee. For each subset, genomic DNA was distributed in equal portions over several immunoSEQ plates. Template for every sorted-subset replicate PCR totaled about 0.2 ug DNA, some 30,000 T cell genomes. Measured with immunoSEQ multiplex PCR; TCRdb has only the in-frame clones, and not every one. Among about 2.1 million clones listed, 80% to 95% were seen once. Deletions cut 2 bases from V and 5 bases from J, with 16 bases between. This CDR3 has 15 residues. From germline, CDR1 is SEHNR and CDR2 FQNEAQ (reference sequence).

The rearrangement uses TRBV7-9 and TRBJ2-7, with D maybe TRBD1 (6 bases). The origin of this receptor is a man younger than 35 in good health. Some clones in this sample may be carry-over from other donors' samples. Sequenced sample: naive CD8+ T cells from PBMCs. In DNA form, the CDR3 reads TGTGCCAGCAGCTTACAGGGGCAGGGACGAAACGAGCAGTACTTC. This sequence encodes CASSLQGQGRNEQYF.